This entry is about one T cell receptor (beta chain). This entry is derived from a study of shared clonotypes between healthy human individuals. Germline values: CDR1 SGHDT, CDR2 YYEEEE. Losses at the gene ends were 5 bases for V and 0 bases for J; bases not matched to a gene: 7. The CDR3 runs to 16 residues. The study drew all its donors from Caucasian adults living in Nashville, Tennessee. Sequencing was performed with immunoSEQ multiplex PCR; in TCRdb, only in-frame clones are kept and a portion is missing. The sample holds approximately 700,000 clones, 73% seen once. The chain is built from TRBV5-6 and TRBJ1-3, with 8 bases lining up with TRBD1. This TCR was recovered from a woman in her twenties or thirties in good health. Input material: memory CD4+ T cells sorted from blood. This sample's subset: CD45RA-negative fraction. Here the CDR3 reads CASSPDRGSSGNTIYF. DNA for the CDR3: TGTGCCAGCAGTCCAGACAGGGGAAGCTCTGGAAACACCATATATTTT.